These 9 T cell receptor beta chains were sequenced from one sample in a study of human T cells and chemical hapten exposure. The sample's time point: patch test 2, 6 weeks after DPC sensitization. Treatment indicated: therapeutic diphenylcyclopropenone sensitization with weekly scalp DPC. TCRdb independently ran MiXCR on the RACE reads; one entry per CDR3 protein. The sample consists of 65,000 to 95,000 distinct CDR3 sequences, about 6.6% of them appearing once. The sequencing used whole blood, collected in connection with sensitization to the hapten diphenylcyclopropenone (DPC). These receptors were collected from a woman in her 30s with alopecia areata. Some clones in this sample may be carry-over from other donors' samples.

The table lists this clonotype with a few counts. The V call is TRBV29-1, the J call TRBJ1-1, with 7 positions matching TRBD1. V shed 7 bases, J shed 0 bases, and the junction held 11 bases outside the gene matches. The CDR3 sequence is 15 residues long. Germline assignment: CDR1 SQVTM and CDR2 ANQGSEA. CDR3 region: CSASPLTGLNTEAFF. DNA of the CDR3: TGCAGCGCCTCACCACTGACAGGGCTGAACACTGAAGCTTTCTTT.

In its sample, this clonotype was seen many times. The CDR3 DNA sequence: TGTGCCAGCAGTTACACCCAAGGGAACACTGAAGCTTTCTTT. Translating gives CASSYTQGNTEAFF. The V and J genes are TRBV13 and TRBJ1-1; D gene ambiguous. The CDR3 totals 14 residues. Trimming cost V 6 bases and J 1 base, with 12 bases left between them. Germline V gene sequence: CDR1 PRHDT, CDR2 FYEKMQ (reference sequence).

The chain uses TRBV5-1 and TRBJ1-2; D remains unclear. The CDR3 has 13 amino acids. Germline V gives CDR1 SGHRS, CDR2 YFSETQ. The ends were cut back, 5 bases at V and 6 bases at J, with 14 bases in the middle. The CDR3 nucleotides are TGCGCCAGCAGGTCGGGGAAAGACGATGGCTACACCTTC. Residues: CASRSGKDDGYTF. The variable domain in full, with the rest retrieved from reference TRBV5-1 and TRBJ1-2, is KAGVTQTPRYLIKTRGQQVTLSCSPISGHRSVSWYQQTPGQGLQFLFEYFSETQRNKGNFPGRFSGRQFSNSRSEMNVSTLELGDSALYLCASRSGKDDGYTFGSGTRLTVV.

This clonotype occurred a few times. The genes are TRBV7-9 and TRBJ1-1; D remains ambiguous. Per the germline V gene, CDR1 is SEHNR and CDR2 is FQNEAQ (reference sequence). Between the trimmed V and J ends, which lost 4 bases and 1 base, there was a span of 10 bases. CDR3 length: 14 amino acids. The chain's CDR3 is CASSSRRGNTEAFF. CDR3 DNA sequence: TGTGCCAGCAGCTCCCGTCGGGGGAACACTGAAGCTTTCTTT. The full variable domain, completed using reference TRBV7-9 and TRBJ1-1, is DTGVSQNPRHKITKRGQNVTFRCDPISEHNRLYWYRQTLGQGPEFLTYFQNEAQLEKSRLLSDRFSAERPKGSFSTLEIQRTEQGDSAMYLCASSSRRGNTEAFFGQGTRLTVV.

This clonotype has a count of ten or more. The rearrangement uses TRBV5-1 and TRBJ2-3; TRBD2 agrees at 7 bases. From germline, CDR1 is SGHRS and CDR2 YFSETQ. The V and J ends lost 5 bases and 4 bases, in that order; junction bases with no gene match: 7. The CDR3 runs 14 residues. Here the CDR3 DNA reads TGCGCCAGCAGAGAAGGACTAGTTCCAGATACGCAGTATTTT. Translating it yields CASREGLVPDTQYF.

This clonotype came up many times. The rearrangement uses TRBV15 and TRBJ2-7; no definite D call. CDR3 size: 12 residues. Trimming left V 3 bases short and J 6 bases short, with 9 bases between. The germline V gene encodes CDR1 LNHNV and CDR2 YYDKDF (reference sequence). This CDR3 is CATSRDRFEQYF. As DNA, the CDR3 is TGTGCCACCAGCAGGGACCGCTTCGAGCAGTACTTC.

This clonotype was seen at least ten times. The V call is TRBV6-1, the J call TRBJ1-5, with TRBD1 matching 8 bases. CDR3 length: 15 amino acids. J lost 2 bases, V lost 8 bases, and 8 bases had no gene match. The V gene's germline CDR1 is MNHNS and CDR2 SASEGT. CDR3: CASLSGTGGNQPQHF. The CDR3 DNA sequence: TGTGCCAGCCTGTCCGGGACAGGAGGCAATCAGCCCCAGCATTTT.

This clonotype was recorded a few times. The CDR3 sequence is CSVVNRAEQYF. CDR3 coding DNA: TGCAGCGTTGTAAACAGAGCCGAGCAGTACTTC. The V call is TRBV29-1, the J call TRBJ2-7; D is unclear. The germline V gene encodes CDR1 SQVTM and CDR2 ANQGSEA. Trimming pared 4 bases from V and 6 bases from J, leaving 10 bases between. This CDR3 spans 11 amino acids.

In this sample, this clonotype turned up many times. This chain joins TRBV10-3 and TRBJ1-2; no firm D call. Deletions cut 6 bases from V and 0 bases from J, with 11 bases between. The CDR3 is made up of 14 amino acids. The germline V gene encodes CDR1 ENHRY and CDR2 SYGVKD. The CDR3 bases are TGTGCCATCAGATACCCCGACACTAACTATGGCTACACCTTC. This gives the protein CAIRYPDTNYGYTF.